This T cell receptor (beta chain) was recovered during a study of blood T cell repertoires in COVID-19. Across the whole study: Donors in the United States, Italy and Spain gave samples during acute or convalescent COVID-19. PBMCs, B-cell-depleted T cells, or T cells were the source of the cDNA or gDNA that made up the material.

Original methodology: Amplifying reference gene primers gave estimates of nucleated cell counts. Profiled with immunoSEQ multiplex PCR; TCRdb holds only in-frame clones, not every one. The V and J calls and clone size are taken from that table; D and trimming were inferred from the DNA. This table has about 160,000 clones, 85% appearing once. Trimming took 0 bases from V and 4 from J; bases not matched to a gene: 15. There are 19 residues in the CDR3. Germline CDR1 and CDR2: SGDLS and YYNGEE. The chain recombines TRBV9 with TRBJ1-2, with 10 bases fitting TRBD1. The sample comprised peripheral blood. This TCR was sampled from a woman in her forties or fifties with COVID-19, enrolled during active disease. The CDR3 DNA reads TGTGCCAGCAGCGTAGGTCCCCTCGTAGACAGGGGGCGAGGCTATGGCTACACCTTC. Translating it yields CASSVGPLVDRGRGYGYTF.